Each of the 18 T cell receptor beta chains below was sequenced from the same sample in a study of blood T cell repertoires in COVID-19. Produced via immunoSEQ multiplex PCR; TCRdb's table is partial and in-frame only. The sample has approximately 170,000 clones, about 85% seen once. Sample: peripheral blood. The receptors stem from a man between 65 and 79 years old who had recovered from COVID-19.

V gene TRBV19 combines with J gene TRBJ1-4; tentative D call: TRBD1 (5 bases). The germline V and J ends were trimmed by 5 bases and 5 bases, with 12 bases remaining between them. Germline loops: CDR1 LNHDA, CDR2 SQIVND (reference sequence). This CDR3 has 14 amino acids. In DNA form, the CDR3 reads TGTGCCAGTAGTGGTAGGGGCGCGAATGAAAAACTGTTTTTT. As protein: CASSGRGANEKLFF.

The V call is TRBV2, the J call TRBJ2-1; 10 nucleotides match TRBD2. With 1 base clipped from V and 8 bases from J, the junction kept 2 bases outside the gene matches. The CDR3 extends over 14 amino acids. Per the germline V gene, CDR1 is SNHLY and CDR2 is FYNNEI. CDR3 in DNA: TGTGCCAGCAGTGAAGGGACTAGCGGCCATGAGCAGTTCTTC. It translates to CASSEGTSGHEQFF.

V and J are TRBV7-9 and TRBJ2-5; TRBD2 matches 9 bases. V dropped 6 bases and J dropped 5; count of bases not matched to a gene: 10. The germline gives CDR1 SEHNR, CDR2 FQNEAQ (reference sequence). The CDR3 extends over 15 amino acids. The DNA of the CDR3 is TGTGCCAGCAGTCTCGGCGGGAGGGCCGGGGAGACCCAGTACTTC. It is translated as CASSLGGRAGETQYF.

For this clone: The sample holds other DNA sequences that translate to the same CDR3. This chain joins TRBV7-2 and TRBJ1-2; D is undetermined. Germline V CDR1 and CDR2: SGHTA, FQGNSA. V lost 3 bases to trimming and J lost 0 bases, with 8 bases between them. CDR3 length: 14 residues. The CDR3 loop is CASSLAGANYGYTF. The CDR3 nucleotides are TGTGCCAGCAGCTTGGCGGGAGCTAACTATGGCTACACCTTC.

This rearrangement joins TRBV27 to TRBJ1-6; perhaps TRBD1 as D (5 bases). V dropped 3 bases and J dropped 14 bases, with 23 bases sitting between them. This CDR3 contains 16 residues. Germline assignment: CDR1 MNHEY and CDR2 SMNVEV (reference sequence). CDR3 region: CASSLGLFPSGGTLHF. In nucleotides, the CDR3 is TGTGCCAGCAGTTTGGGCCTGTTCCCCAGCGGGGGAACCCTCCACTTT.

The CDR3 DNA is TGTGCCAGTAGTGCCCTCGGGCGGGAGGGGAACTATGAGCAGTTCTTC. It yields the protein CASSALGREGNYEQFF. J is TRBJ2-1 and V is TRBV19, with 9 nucleotides matching TRBD2. The CDR3 spans 16 residues. Germline V lookup: CDR1 LNHDA, CDR2 SQIVND (reference sequence). After removal of 5 bases from V and 8 bases from J, the junction contained 13 bases not matched to a gene.

The V gene is TRBV10-1, the J gene TRBJ2-2; a possible D gene is TRBD2 (5 bases). V lost 4 bases and J lost 7, with 7 bases in between. The germline V gene has CDR1 WNHNN and CDR2 SYGVQD (reference sequence). The CDR3 totals 12 residues. The CDR3: CASSAAGGELFF. CDR3 nucleotide sequence: TGCGCCAGCAGTGCTGCGGGCGGGGAGCTGTTTTTT.

V gene TRBV3-1 (or the pseudogene TRBV3-2) combines with J gene TRBJ2-5, with 8 bases lining up with TRBD2. CDR3 size: 17 residues. The germline V gene encodes CDR1 LGHDT and CDR2 YNNKEL (reference sequence). Trimming took 0 bases from V and 6 from J; bases not matched to a gene: 12. CDR3 nucleotides: TGTGCCAGCAGCCAAGAAGTCCAAAGCGGGAGTACAAAGACCCAGTACTTC. Its protein product is CASSQEVQSGSTKTQYF.

The V and J genes are TRBV5-1 and TRBJ1-5; 7 nucleotides align to TRBD1. Per germline, CDR1 SGHRS and CDR2 YFSETQ. This CDR3 is built from 14 residues. V lost 5 bases, J lost 4 bases, and 6 bases stayed unmatched. The CDR3 DNA reads TGCGCCAGCAGGGCGGGGACAGAGAATCAGCCCCAGCATTTT. Protein product: CASRAGTENQPQHF. Drawing the rest from reference TRBV5-1 and TRBJ1-5, the complete variable domain is KAGVTQTPRYLIKTRGQQVTLSCSPISGHRSVSWYQQTPGQGLQFLFEYFSETQRNKGNFPGRFSGRQFSNSRSEMNVSTLELGDSALYLCASRAGTENQPQHFGDGTRLSIL.

A remark on this clone: The same CDR3 is also encoded by other DNA sequences in this sample. The chain uses TRBV5-1 and TRBJ2-5; D might be TRBD1 (5 bases). The V gene's germline CDR1 is SGHRS and CDR2 YFSETQ. The CDR3 contains 13 residues. V gave up 0 bases and J gave up 4 bases, with 7 bases separating them. CDR3 in amino acids: CASSLGQGETQYF. CDR3 coding DNA: TGCGCCAGCAGCTTGGGTCAGGGAGAGACCCAGTACTTC.

The CDR3: CAWNTQGAGNTIYF. CDR3 DNA sequence: TGTGCCTGGAATACACAGGGCGCTGGAAACACCATATATTTT. The chain employs TRBV30 and TRBJ1-3; a weak D match, TRBD1 (6 bases). Trimming removed 4 bases at V and 2 bases at J, with 12 bases between. The CDR3 sequence is 14 residues long. Per the germline V gene, CDR1 is GTSNPN and CDR2 is SVGIG (reference sequence).

As DNA, the CDR3 is TGCGCCAGCGGACAGGACAACACCGGGGAGCTGTTTTTT. Its translation is CASGQDNTGELFF. The chain is built from TRBV5-1 and TRBJ2-2, with 7 bases identical to TRBD1. The V and J ends lost 7 bases and 2 bases, in that order; junction bases with no gene match: 2. The germline V gene encodes CDR1 SGHRS and CDR2 YFSETQ. The length of the CDR3 is 13 residues.

Only one count was recorded for this clone. CDR3 amino acids: CASTGPEGTRGRALGEQYF. For the CDR3, the DNA is TGTGCCAGCACCGGGCCCGAGGGGACTCGCGGGAGGGCCCTAGGAGAGCAGTACTTC. The V and J genes are TRBV5-4 and TRBJ2-7; TRBD2 agrees at 9 bases. V lost 6 bases and J lost 7; bases outside the gene matches: 26. CDR3 size: 19 residues. Germline CDR1 and CDR2: SGHNT and YYREEE (reference sequence).

The chain couples TRBV6-2 or TRBV6-3 to TRBJ2-7; 9 bases map to TRBD2. The CDR3 is 18 amino acids. The V gene end was trimmed by 0 bases and the J gene end by 3 bases; junction bases not matched to a gene: 12. The germline CDR1 and CDR2 sequences are MNHEY and SVGEGT. The DNA for the CDR3 is TGTGCCAGCAGTTACTCGTCCGGGACTAGCCTCGGTCTCTACGAGCAGTACTTC. It yields the protein CASSYSSGTSLGLYEQYF.

The chain has TRBV6-5 and TRBJ1-1; the D is unclear. This CDR3 has 15 amino acids. Germline values: CDR1 MNHEY, CDR2 SVGAGI. V lost 5 bases, J lost 1 base, and 14 bases lay in between. The CDR3 DNA reads as TGTGCCAGCAGTCATTCGGTGAGGTCGAACACTGAAGCTTTCTTT. It specifies CASSHSVRSNTEAFF.

This chain connects TRBV11-1 to TRBJ2-3, with TRBD1 as a possible D gene (7 bases). Germline-derived CDR1 and CDR2 are SGHAT and FQDESV (reference sequence). Trimming stripped 3 bases from V and 6 bases from J, with 16 bases between. This CDR3 spans 15 amino acids. CDR3 coding DNA: TGTGCCAGCAGCTTTTTGGGGCAGGGGGGCGATACGCAGTATTTT. It translates to CASSFLGQGGDTQYF. The full variable domain, in which reference TRBV11-1 and TRBJ2-3 provide the parts outside the CDR3, is EAEVAQSPRYKITEKSQAVAFWCDPISGHATLYWYRQILGQGPELLVQFQDESVVDDSQLPKDRFSAERLKGVDSTLKIQPAELGDSAMYLCASSFLGQGGDTQYFGPGTRLTVL.

This chain links TRBV19 with TRBJ1-1, with 8 nucleotides matching TRBD1. The CDR3 spans 15 residues. The J segment lost 6 bases and the V segment lost 5 bases, leaving 11 bases of the junction unmatched. Germline assignment: CDR1 LNHDA and CDR2 SQIVND (reference sequence). The chain's CDR3 is CASSALPGGRAEAFF. CDR3 DNA sequence: TGTGCCAGTAGTGCACTTCCAGGGGGCCGCGCTGAAGCTTTCTTT.

This chain uses TRBV6-5 with TRBJ1-5, with D perhaps TRBD1 (5 bases). CDR3 length: 14 residues. Germline CDR1 MNHEY, CDR2 SVGAGI. V was trimmed by 6 bases and J by 0 bases, leaving 9 bases between them. The CDR3 reads CASSRQTSNQPQHF. In DNA, the CDR3 is TGTGCCAGCAGCCGACAGACTAGCAATCAGCCCCAGCATTTT.